This paragraph reports one T cell receptor beta chain. Assay used: immunoSEQ multiplex PCR; TCRdb lists only in-frame clones, some missing. This table has approximately 41,000 clones, about 95% appearing once. This specimen belongs to a study of T cell changes during pregnancy in multiple sclerosis. Trimming shortened V by 6 bases and J by 3 bases, and 11 bases separated the two germline ends. From germline, CDR1 is KGHSH and CDR2 LQKENI. The CDR3 consists of 13 residues. This chain uses TRBV18 with TRBJ1-1; D gene ambiguous. This TCR came from a female donor with multiple sclerosis, enrolled in a pregnancy study. Sequenced here: CD4+ T cells from peripheral blood mononuclear cells, sampled in the second trimester of pregnancy. The CDR3 nucleotides are TGTGCCAGCTCGCTCGGTCGGTACACTGAAGCTTTCTTT. Encoded protein: CASSLGRYTEAFF.